This is a list of T cell receptor beta chains from one sample in a study of cytomegalovirus exposure and HLA in healthy donors. Only in-frame clones appear in the TCRdb table, and some are missing; sequencing was by immunoSEQ multiplex PCR. The sample yields 150,000 to 200,000 clones, approximately 77% seen once. The material sequenced was PBMCs. All receptors come from a male donor in good health and CMV-seropositive. The CDR3 runs from the conserved cysteine through the conserved F or W. The order of the fields is D gene, clone size, J gene, V gene, CDR3 protein, CDR3 DNA. D genes are given only for firm matches. Some rows mark clone size as missing; the rest say once, few, many or name a class of expanded clone.

>TRBD1|.|TRBJ1-5|TRBV27
CASSLSGTGAQPQHF
TGTGCCAGCAGTTTATCTGGGACAGGGGCCCAGCCCCAGCATTTT
>TRBD1|.|TRBJ2-7|TRBV5-6
CASSLGDRAHEQYF
TGTGCCAGCAGCTTGGGGGACAGGGCCCACGAGCAGTACTTC
>.|.|TRBJ1-2|TRBV29-1
CSVLANNYGYTF
TGCAGCGTTTTAGCGAATAACTATGGCTACACCTTC
>.|.|TRBJ1-1|TRBV18
CASSPTGVNTEAFF
TGTGCCAGCTCACCAACGGGGGTGAACACTGAAGCTTTCTTT
>TRBD2|.|TRBJ2-5|TRBV18
CASSPTGGARETQYF
TGTGCCAGCTCACCAACGGGGGGGGCCAGAGAGACCCAGTACTTC
>.|.|TRBJ2-5|TRBV2
CATIRFPTEQETQYF
TGTGCCACCATACGGTTCCCGACAGAACAAGAGACCCAGTACTTC
>TRBD1|.|TRBJ1-2|TRBV2
CASRRDRGTVNYGYTF
TGTGCCAGCAGGAGGGACAGGGGGACAGTTAACTATGGCTACACCTTC
>TRBD1|.|TRBJ2-7|TRBV7-9
CASSSDREFNEQYF
TGTGCCAGCAGCTCCGACAGGGAATTCAACGAGCAGTACTTC
>.|.|TRBJ1-3|TRBV5-1
CASRVATTGNTIYF
TGCGCCAGCCGAGTGGCGACAACTGGAAACACCATATATTTT
>.|.|TRBJ1-2|TRBV2
CASSEGSRYSYGYTF
TGTGCCAGCAGTGAGGGCAGCCGATATTCCTATGGCTACACCTTC
>.|few|TRBJ2-2|TRBV6-5
CASSYTGENTGELFF
TGTGCCAGCAGTTATACGGGGGAAAACACCGGGGAGCTGTTTTTT
>TRBD2|.|TRBJ2-2|TRBV5-1
CASRLTSGANTGELFF
TGCGCCAGCAGACTGACTAGCGGGGCGAACACCGGGGAGCTGTTTTTT
>TRBD1|once|TRBJ1-5|TRBV19
CASSLPPGQGSNQPQHF
TGTGCCAGTAGCCTACCCCCGGGACAGGGTAGCAATCAGCCCCAGCATTTT
>.|.|TRBJ2-1|TRBV12-5
CASGQDRPGKFF
TGTGCTAGTGGCCAGGACAGACCTGGGAAGTTCTTC
>.|.|TRBJ1-1|TRBV7-9
CASSLESAKTEAFF
TGTGCCAGCAGCTTAGAATCAGCGAAAACTGAAGCTTTCTTT
>TRBD1|.|TRBJ1-1|TRBV4-2
CASSQEGQGGFTEAFF
TGTGCCAGCAGCCAAGAGGGACAGGGGGGTTTCACTGAAGCTTTCTTT
>TRBD1|.|TRBJ1-2|TRBV29-1
CGIADREDYGYTF
TGCGGCATCGCAGACAGGGAGGACTATGGCTACACCTTC
>.|few|TRBJ2-1|TRBV4-1
CASSQVGGRNEQFF
TGCGCCAGCAGCCAAGTAGGGGGTAGGAATGAGCAGTTCTTC
>.|.|TRBJ1-5|TRBV15
CATSRDRNQPQHF
TGTGCCACCAGCAGGGACAGAAATCAGCCCCAGCATTTT
>TRBD2|.|TRBJ2-3|TRBV14
CASRHSGGADTQYF
TGTGCCAGCAGGCACTCGGGGGGAGCAGATACGCAGTATTTT
>TRBD1|few|TRBJ1-5|TRBV28
CASSPPSDRVDNQPQHF
TGTGCCAGCAGTCCCCCCTCGGACAGGGTAGACAATCAGCCCCAGCATTTT
>.|.|TRBJ1-1|TRBV10-2
CASSLGRGKDTEAFF
TGCGCCAGCAGTTTAGGGCGGGGAAAGGACACTGAAGCTTTCTTT
>TRBD1|.|TRBJ2-7|TRBV2
CASSGGQGYEQYF
TGTGCCAGCAGTGGGGGACAGGGGTACGAGCAGTACTTC
>TRBD2|.|TRBJ2-5|TRBV5-4
CASSLKKLAGVQETQYF
TGTGCCAGCAGCTTGAAGAAACTAGCGGGGGTCCAAGAGACCCAGTACTTC
>.|.|TRBJ2-5|TRBV9
CASSVASQETQYF
TGTGCCAGCAGCGTAGCGAGCCAAGAGACCCAGTACTTC
>TRBD2|.|TRBJ2-1|TRBV27
CASSLPAGGPRSYNEQFF
TGTGCCAGCAGTTTACCAGCGGGGGGCCCGAGGTCCTACAATGAGCAGTTCTTC
>.|.|TRBJ1-1|TRBV15
CATSRVTGDTEAFF
TGTGCCACCAGCAGAGTAACGGGGGACACTGAAGCTTTCTTT
>.|few|TRBJ1-1|TRBV6-1
CASRPGTVDEAFF
TGTGCCAGCAGACCAGGGACTGTAGATGAAGCTTTCTTT
>.|.|TRBJ2-7|TRBV6-5
CASSYLRGRSSYEQYF
TGTGCCAGCAGTTACTTGCGGGGGCGCAGCTCCTACGAGCAGTACTTC
>TRBD1|.|TRBJ2-7|TRBV2
CASSVQGAGYEQYF
TGTGCCAGCAGTGTTCAGGGGGCGGGCTACGAGCAGTACTTC
>.|.|TRBJ2-7|TRBV4-1
CASSQGITAYEQYF
TGCGCCAGCAGCCAAGGAATCACAGCCTACGAGCAGTACTTC
>.|.|TRBJ2-1|TRBV6-5
CATGGLYNEQFF
TGTGCCACCGGGGGACTTTACAATGAGCAGTTCTTC
>.|.|TRBJ2-2|TRBV9
CASSALNTGELFF
TGTGCCAGCAGCGCCCTTAACACCGGGGAGCTGTTTTTT
>TRBD1|.|TRBJ1-1|TRBV27
CASNRGRQGEAFF
TGTGCCAGCAACAGGGGCCGGCAGGGTGAAGCTTTCTTT
>.|.|TRBJ1-1|TRBV18
CASSPLTGGTEAFF
TGTGCCAGCTCACCACTAACGGGGGGGACTGAAGCTTTCTTT
>.|.|TRBJ2-3|TRBV10-1
CASSHQEGTQYF
TGCGCCAGCAGTCACCAAGAGGGTACGCAGTATTTT